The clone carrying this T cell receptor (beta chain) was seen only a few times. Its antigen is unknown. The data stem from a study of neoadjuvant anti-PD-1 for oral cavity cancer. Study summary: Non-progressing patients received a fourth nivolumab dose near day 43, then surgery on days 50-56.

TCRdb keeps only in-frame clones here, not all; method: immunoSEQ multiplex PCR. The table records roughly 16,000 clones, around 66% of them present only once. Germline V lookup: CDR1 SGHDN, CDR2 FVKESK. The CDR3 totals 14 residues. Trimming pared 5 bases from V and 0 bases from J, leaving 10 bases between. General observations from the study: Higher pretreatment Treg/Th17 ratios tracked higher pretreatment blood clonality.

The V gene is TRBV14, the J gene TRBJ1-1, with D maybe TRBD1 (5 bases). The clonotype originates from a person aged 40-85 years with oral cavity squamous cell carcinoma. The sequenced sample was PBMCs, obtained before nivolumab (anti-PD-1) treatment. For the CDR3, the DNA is TGTGCCAGCAGCGCAAGGGGAATGAACACTGAAGCTTTCTTT. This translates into CASSARGMNTEAFF.